The 22 T cell receptor beta chains listed next were all sequenced from one sample in a study of quantifying T cell responses using KT2 cells. Study-level information: TCR alpha and beta constant-region primers primed reverse transcription of RNA.

A single-stranded UMI oligo with SP2 sequence was ligated to cDNA 3' ends. The first PCR ran roughly 4 cycles with an equimolar RC1.1 and RC1.2 beta primer mix. Via MiXCR, TCRdb re-called the UMI-ligation and nested PCR reads, giving one row per CDR3 protein. The sample shows 31,000 or so distinct CDR3 sequences, approximately 10% of them seen only once. The sequencing sample was made of PBMCs spiked with cells of the T cell clone KT2. All receptors come from a human donor.

Many counts were recorded for this clonotype. The rearrangement uses TRBV12-3 or TRBV12-4 and TRBJ1-2; 7 bases are a match to TRBD1. The J segment lost 4 bases and the V segment lost 6 bases, leaving 11 bases of the junction unmatched. This CDR3 comprises 15 residues. CDR3 in amino acids: CASSPTGRNGYGYTF. DNA for the CDR3: TGTGCCAGCAGCCCGACAGGGAGAAATGGCTATGGCTACACCTTC.

A note on this clonotype: A read error may account for a junction end that differs from germline. This rearrangement joins TRBV30 to TRBJ1-2, with no clear D. The CDR3 totals 11 residues. The V gene's germline CDR1 is GTSNPN and CDR2 SVGIG (reference sequence). The CDR3 DNA reads as TGTGCCGGGAGGGATTACGATGGCTACACCTTC. This encodes CAGRDYDGYTF.

This clonotype turned up a few times. The CDR3 region is CASRSGQTTDTQYF. The CDR3 nucleotides read TGTGCCAGCAGATCGGGACAGACAACAGATACGCAGTATTTT. J is TRBJ2-3 and V is TRBV12-3 or TRBV12-4; 7 nucleotides align to TRBD1. Trimming took 6 bases from V and 3 from J; bases not matched to a gene: 6. The CDR3 is 14 amino acids.

This clonotype showed up many times. The V and J genes are TRBV12-3 or TRBV12-4 and TRBJ2-2; a weak D match, TRBD1 (6 bases). The CDR3 runs to 14 residues. V lost 7 bases and J 1 base, leaving 10 bases between the germline ends. CDR3: CASITQGNTGELFF. The CDR3 bases are TGTGCCAGCATTACACAGGGGAACACCGGGGAGCTGTTTTTT.

This clonotype was observed a handful of times. The junction departs from the called germline gene at one end, perhaps through a read error. This rearrangement joins TRBV29-1 to TRBJ1-5; 7 nucleotides line up with TRBD1. In germline, CDR1 is SQVTM, CDR2 ANQGSEA. The CDR3 is made up of 13 amino acids. The CDR3 is CSVQDRANQPQHF. DNA of the CDR3: TGCAGCGTTCAAGACAGGGCCAATCAGCCCCAGCATTTT.

J is TRBJ1-5 and V is TRBV4-1, with D tentatively TRBD1 (5 bases). CDR3 length equals 16 residues. The germline gives CDR1 MGHRA, CDR2 YSYEKL. V was trimmed by 0 bases and J by 4 bases, leaving 13 bases between them. CDR3 sequence reads: CASSQDFSGGNQPQHF. CDR3 DNA: TGCGCCAGCAGCCAAGATTTCAGTGGGGGAAATCAGCCCCAGCATTTT.

V and J are TRBV12-3 or TRBV12-4 and TRBJ1-5; a weak D match, TRBD1 (6 bases). V was trimmed by 5 bases and J by 3 bases, leaving 14 bases between them. There are 15 residues in the CDR3. CDR3 protein: CASSPETGVNQPQHF. The CDR3 nucleotides are TGTGCCAGCAGTCCCGAGACAGGCGTCAATCAGCCCCAGCATTTT.

This clonotype turned up a few times. The V call is TRBV2, the J call TRBJ2-3, with D possibly TRBD1 on 6 matching bases. Germline V gene lookup returns CDR1 SNHLY and CDR2 FYNNEI. Trimming left V 1 base short and J 3 bases short, with 8 bases between. The length of the CDR3 is 14 residues. The CDR3 coding sequence is TGTGCCAGCAGTGAAGTGGACAGAACAGATACGCAGTATTTT. The encoded protein is CASSEVDRTDTQYF.

The V call is TRBV29-1, the J call TRBJ1-2; maybe TRBD1 (6 bases). V lost 8 bases, J lost 6 bases, and 19 bases lay in between. The germline gives CDR1 SQVTM, CDR2 ANQGSEA. This CDR3 comprises 13 residues. CDR3 sequence (DNA): TGCAGCACGGGGGACGGACAGAATCATGGCTACACCTTC. Encoded protein: CSTGDGQNHGYTF.

This clonotype was found a few times. V usage is TRBV20-1 and J usage is TRBJ1-2, with TRBD1 matching over 7 bases. The junction had 11 bases not matched to a gene; V was cut back by 4 bases and J by 6 bases. CDR1 and CDR2 from the germline V gene are DFQATT and SNEGSKA (reference sequence). The CDR3 is 14 amino acids. This CDR3 is CSAIPLTGRDGYTF. DNA of the CDR3: TGCAGTGCTATACCTCTGACAGGGAGGGATGGCTACACCTTC.

This clonotype was recorded a few times. The V and J genes are TRBV27 and TRBJ2-3; D is perhaps TRBD1 or TRBD2 (5 bases each). Deletions cut 5 bases from V and 2 bases from J, with 11 bases between. Per the germline V gene, CDR1 is MNHEY and CDR2 is SMNVEV (reference sequence). CDR3 size: 14 residues. Here the CDR3 reads CASSPGPLTDTQYF. Here the CDR3 DNA reads TGTGCCAGCAGTCCGGGACCGCTCACAGATACGCAGTATTTT.

A few counts support this clonotype. The gene calls are TRBV30 and TRBJ1-4; TRBD1 might be the D (5 bases). The germline V gene encodes CDR1 GTSNPN and CDR2 SVGIG (reference sequence). This CDR3 has 11 residues. V was cut by 3 bases and J by 8 bases, with 7 bases left in between. In DNA, the CDR3 is TGTGCCTGGAGGGGGACGGAAAAACTGTTTTTT. It codes for CAWRGTEKLFF.

This clonotype was recorded a few times. This chain joins TRBV20-1 and TRBJ2-7, with D possibly being TRBD1 (7 bases). Per the germline V gene, CDR1 is DFQATT and CDR2 is SNEGSKA (reference sequence). The length of the CDR3 is 14 residues. V shed 0 bases and J shed 4 bases, with 13 bases lying between them. The CDR3 spells CSAREGAGGYEQYF. As DNA, the CDR3 is TGCAGTGCTAGAGAAGGCGCAGGGGGGTACGAGCAGTACTTC.

This clonotype was counted ten times or more. This chain joins TRBV12-3 or TRBV12-4 and TRBJ2-7; D call uncertain. The V and J ends lost 7 bases and 1 base respectively, with 14 bases between them. The CDR3 loop spans 14 amino acids. The CDR3 DNA reads as TGTGCCAGCAAACCCGGTGGCAGTTCCTACGAGCAGTACTTC. Its protein is CASKPGGSSYEQYF.

The chain carries TRBV7-9 and TRBJ1-1; 7 bases agree with TRBD1. This CDR3 has 12 residues. Germline V lookup: CDR1 SEHNR, CDR2 FQNEAQ (reference sequence). The V gene end was trimmed by 4 bases and the J gene end by 7 bases; junction bases not matched to a gene: 3. The CDR3 here is CASSSRQGEAFF. As DNA, the CDR3 is TGTGCCAGCAGCTCAAGACAGGGTGAAGCTTTCTTT. Looking up the rest from reference TRBV7-9 and TRBJ1-1 gives the full variable domain: DTGVSQNPRHKITKRGQNVTFRCDPISEHNRLYWYRQTLGQGPEFLTYFQNEAQLEKSRLLSDRFSAERPKGSFSTLEIQRTEQGDSAMYLCASSSRQGEAFFGQGTRLTVV.

This clonotype has a count of ten or more. The chain links TRBV5-1 to TRBJ2-5; maybe TRBD2 (6 bases). This CDR3 has 14 residues. Germline values: CDR1 SGHRS, CDR2 YFSETQ. Trimming took 3 bases from V and 7 from J, leaving 16 bases between them. CDR3 in DNA: TGCGCCAGCAGCTGGGGACTTGGGGCCCGGACCCAGTACTTC. Translating it yields CASSWGLGARTQYF. The variable domain in full, completed from reference TRBV5-1 and TRBJ2-5, reads KAGVTQTPRYLIKTRGQQVTLSCSPISGHRSVSWYQQTPGQGLQFLFEYFSETQRNKGNFPGRFSGRQFSNSRSEMNVSTLELGDSALYLCASSWGLGARTQYFGPGTRLLVL.

This clonotype was seen ten or more times. V gene TRBV30 combines with J gene TRBJ2-3; D not certain. The ends were cut back, 4 bases at V and 0 bases at J, with 2 bases in the middle. The germline V gene has CDR1 GTSNPN and CDR2 SVGIG (reference sequence). CDR3 length: 11 residues. The CDR3 region has the DNA TGTGCCTGGACAAGCACAGATACGCAGTATTTT. Its protein product is CAWTSTDTQYF.

The table lists this clonotype with many counts. This chain connects TRBV7-8 to TRBJ2-6; D is ambiguous. The germline gives CDR1 SGHVS, CDR2 FQNEAQ. This CDR3 has 15 residues. Trimming left V 1 base short and J 0 bases short, with 4 bases between. CDR3 DNA sequence: TGTGCCAGCAGCTTAGTCATCTCTGGGGCCAACGTCCTGACTTTC. Its protein is CASSLVISGANVLTF.

This clonotype came up many times. The chain recombines TRBV12-3 or TRBV12-4 with TRBJ1-1; D unclear. The CDR3 has 15 amino acids. Trimming removed 7 bases at V and 2 bases at J, with 17 bases between. CDR3 nucleotides: TGTGCCAGCACCCCTTCGAGGTGGACCAACACTGAAGCTTTCTTT. It yields the protein CASTPSRWTNTEAFF.

This clonotype was counted many times. The chain recombines TRBV2 with TRBJ1-1; 7 nucleotides agree with TRBD1. CDR3 size: 14 residues. Looked up from germline, CDR1 is SNHLY and CDR2 is FYNNEI. V was clipped by 5 bases and J by 4 bases; unmatched bases: 7. Here the CDR3 reads CASSQDRDGTEAFF. CDR3 nucleotides: TGTGCCAGCAGTCAAGACAGGGACGGCACTGAAGCTTTCTTT. The variable domain in full, with the rest retrieved from reference TRBV2 and TRBJ1-1, is EPEVTQTPSHQVTQMGQEVILRCVPISNHLYFYWYRQILGQKVEFLVSFYNNEISEKSEIFDDQFSVERPDGSNFTLKIRSTKLEDSAMYFCASSQDRDGTEAFFGQGTRLTVV.

This clonotype occurred a few times. This chain links TRBV4-1 with TRBJ1-3; D is uncertain. The CDR3 sequence is 15 residues long. Per germline, CDR1 MGHRA and CDR2 YSYEKL. The V end lost 2 bases, the J end lost 1 base, and 9 bases lay between the germline ends. Here the CDR3 DNA reads TGCGCCAGCAGCCAACTCCAGTTATCTGGAAACACCATATATTTT. This codes for CASSQLQLSGNTIYF.

In its sample, this clonotype was seen many times. The chain uses TRBV12-3 or TRBV12-4 and TRBJ1-3, with D hard to call. The V gene lost 2 bases and the J gene lost 3 bases, with 2 bases spanning the gap. The CDR3 runs to 12 residues. The DNA of the CDR3 is TGTGCCAGCAGTTTATTTGGAAACACCATATATTTT. Its protein is CASSLFGNTIYF.